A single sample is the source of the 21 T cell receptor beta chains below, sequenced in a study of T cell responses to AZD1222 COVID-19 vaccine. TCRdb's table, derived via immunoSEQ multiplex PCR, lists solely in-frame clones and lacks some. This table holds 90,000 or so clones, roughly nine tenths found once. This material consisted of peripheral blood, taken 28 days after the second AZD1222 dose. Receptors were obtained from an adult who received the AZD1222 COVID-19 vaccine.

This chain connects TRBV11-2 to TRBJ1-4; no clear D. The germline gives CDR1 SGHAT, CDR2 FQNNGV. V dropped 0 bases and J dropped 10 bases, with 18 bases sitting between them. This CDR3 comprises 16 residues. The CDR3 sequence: CASSLDLGYMLGKLFF. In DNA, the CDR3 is TGTGCCAGCAGCTTAGATCTTGGGTATATGCTTGGAAAACTGTTTTTT. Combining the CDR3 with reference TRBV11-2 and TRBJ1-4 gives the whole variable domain EAGVAQSPRYKIIEKRQSVAFWCNPISGHATLYWYQQILGQGPKLLIQFQNNGVVDDSQLPKDRFSAERLKGVDSTLKIQPAKLEDSAVYLCASSLDLGYMLGKLFFGSGTQLSVL.

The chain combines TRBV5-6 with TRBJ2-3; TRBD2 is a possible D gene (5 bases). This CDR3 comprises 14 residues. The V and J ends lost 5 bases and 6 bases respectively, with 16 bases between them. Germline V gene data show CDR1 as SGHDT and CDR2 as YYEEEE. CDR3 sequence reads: CASSRPRGRDTQYF. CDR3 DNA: TGTGCCAGCAGTCGCCCCCGGGGTCGTGATACGCAGTATTTT.

The CDR3 DNA follows: TGTGCCAGCAGCCCCACTACGGGACAGGGCTTGAACACTGAAGCTTTCTTT. Encoded protein: CASSPTTGQGLNTEAFF. The rearrangement uses TRBV5-5 and TRBJ1-1, with 9 bases lining up with TRBD1. This CDR3 has 17 amino acids. Trimming took 4 bases from V and 0 from J; bases not matched to a gene: 10. Germline lookup yields CDR1 SGHKS and CDR2 YYEKEE (reference sequence).

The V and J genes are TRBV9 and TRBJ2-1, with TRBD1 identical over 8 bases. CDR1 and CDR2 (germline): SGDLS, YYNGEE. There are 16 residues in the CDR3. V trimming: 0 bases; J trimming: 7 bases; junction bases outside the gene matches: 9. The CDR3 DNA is TGTGCCAGCAGCGTAGCCAACAGGGGGTTCGGGAATGAGCAGTTCTTC. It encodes CASSVANRGFGNEQFF.

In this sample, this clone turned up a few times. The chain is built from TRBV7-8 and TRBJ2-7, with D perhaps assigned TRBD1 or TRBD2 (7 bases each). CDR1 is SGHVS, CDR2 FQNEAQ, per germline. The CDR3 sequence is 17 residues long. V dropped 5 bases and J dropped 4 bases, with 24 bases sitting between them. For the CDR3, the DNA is TGTGCCAGCAGCACCAGGGGGGGAAAGGGGGTTCCTTACGAGCAGTACTTC. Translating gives CASSTRGGKGVPYEQYF.

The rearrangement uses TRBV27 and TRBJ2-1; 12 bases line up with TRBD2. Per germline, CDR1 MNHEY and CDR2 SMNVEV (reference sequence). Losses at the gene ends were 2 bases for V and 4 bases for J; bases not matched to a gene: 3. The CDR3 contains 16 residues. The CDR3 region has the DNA TGTGCCAGCAGTTTACTAGCGGGGGGGATGTACAATGAGCAGTTCTTC. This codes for CASSLLAGGMYNEQFF.

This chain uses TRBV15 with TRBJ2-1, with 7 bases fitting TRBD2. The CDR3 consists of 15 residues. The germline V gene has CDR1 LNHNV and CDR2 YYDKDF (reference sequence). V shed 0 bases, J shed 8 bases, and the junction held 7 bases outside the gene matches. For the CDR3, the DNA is TGTGCCACCAGCAGAGATGGGATGGGGAGGGATGAGCAGTTCTTC. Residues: CATSRDGMGRDEQFF.

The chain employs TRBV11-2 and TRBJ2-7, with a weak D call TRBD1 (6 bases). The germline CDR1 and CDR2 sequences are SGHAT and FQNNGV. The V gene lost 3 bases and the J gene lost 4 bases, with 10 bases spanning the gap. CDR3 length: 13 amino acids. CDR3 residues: CASSFSQGYEQYV. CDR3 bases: TGTGCCAGCAGCTTCTCACAGGGTTACGAGCAGTACGTC.

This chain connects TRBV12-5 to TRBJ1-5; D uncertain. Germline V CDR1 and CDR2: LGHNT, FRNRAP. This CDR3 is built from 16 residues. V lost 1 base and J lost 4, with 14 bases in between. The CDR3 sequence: CASGLAPTGSNQPQHF. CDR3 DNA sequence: TGTGCTAGTGGTTTGGCCCCCACTGGGTCGAATCAGCCCCAGCATTTT.

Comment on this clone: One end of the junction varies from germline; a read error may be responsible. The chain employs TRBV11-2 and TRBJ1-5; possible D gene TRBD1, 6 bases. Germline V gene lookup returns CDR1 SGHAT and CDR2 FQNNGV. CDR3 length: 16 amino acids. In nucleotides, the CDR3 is TGTGCCAGTAGCTTAACTCGACGGACAGACAATCAGCCCCAGCATTTT. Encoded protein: CASSLTRRTDNQPQHF.

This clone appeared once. CDR3 amino acids: CASGLNQPQHF. The CDR3 DNA follows: TGTGCTAGTGGCCTAAATCAGCCCCAGCATTTT. V and J are TRBV12-5 and TRBJ1-5; no clear D. The V and J ends lost 6 bases and 4 bases respectively, with 4 bases between them. The length of the CDR3 is 11 residues. Germline assignment: CDR1 LGHNT and CDR2 FRNRAP. The entire variable domain, with the rest obtained from reference TRBV12-5 and TRBJ1-5, is as follows: DARVTQTPRHKVTEMGQEVTMRCQPILGHNTVFWYRQTMMQGLELLAYFRNRAPLDDSGMPKDRFSAEMPDATLATLKIQPSEPRDSAVYFCASGLNQPQHFGDGTRLSIL.

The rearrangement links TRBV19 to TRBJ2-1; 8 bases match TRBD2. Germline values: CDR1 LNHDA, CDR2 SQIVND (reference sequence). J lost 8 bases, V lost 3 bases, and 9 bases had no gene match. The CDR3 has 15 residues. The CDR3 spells CASSMAREGPDEQFF. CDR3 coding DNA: TGTGCCAGTAGTATGGCCCGGGAGGGCCCGGATGAGCAGTTCTTC.

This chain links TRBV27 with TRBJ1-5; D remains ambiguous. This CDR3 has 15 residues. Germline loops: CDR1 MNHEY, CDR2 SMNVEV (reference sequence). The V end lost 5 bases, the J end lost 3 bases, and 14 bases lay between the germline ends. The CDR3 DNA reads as TGTGCCAGCAGTCCTTCGGACGGGCTCAATCAGCCCCAGCATTTT. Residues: CASSPSDGLNQPQHF.

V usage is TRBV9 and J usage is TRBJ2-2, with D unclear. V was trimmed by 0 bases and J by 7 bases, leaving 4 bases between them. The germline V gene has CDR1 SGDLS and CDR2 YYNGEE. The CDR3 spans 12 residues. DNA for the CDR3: TGTGCCAGCAGCGTAGCCGTCGGGGAGCTGTTTTTT. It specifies CASSVAVGELFF.

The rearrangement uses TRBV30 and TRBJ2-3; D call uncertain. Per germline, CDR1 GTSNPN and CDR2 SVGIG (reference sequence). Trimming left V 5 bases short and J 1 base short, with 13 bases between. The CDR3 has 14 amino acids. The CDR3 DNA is TGTGCCTGGTCTTTTGCCGTCGGCACAGATACGCAGTATTTT. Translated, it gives CAWSFAVGTDTQYF.

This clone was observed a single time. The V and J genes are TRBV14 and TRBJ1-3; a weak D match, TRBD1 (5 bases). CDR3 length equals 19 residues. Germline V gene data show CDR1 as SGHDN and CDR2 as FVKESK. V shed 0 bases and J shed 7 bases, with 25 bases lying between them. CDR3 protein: CASSQDGFLWGRVANTIYF. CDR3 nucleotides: TGTGCCAGCAGCCAAGACGGTTTTCTATGGGGCAGGGTCGCGAACACCATATATTTT. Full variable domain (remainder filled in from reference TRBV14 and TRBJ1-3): EAGVTQFPSHSVIEKGQTVTLRCDPISGHDNLYWYRRVMGKEIKFLLHFVKESKQDESGMPNNRFLAERTGGTYSTLKVQPAELEDSGVYFCASSQDGFLWGRVANTIYFGEGSWLTVV.

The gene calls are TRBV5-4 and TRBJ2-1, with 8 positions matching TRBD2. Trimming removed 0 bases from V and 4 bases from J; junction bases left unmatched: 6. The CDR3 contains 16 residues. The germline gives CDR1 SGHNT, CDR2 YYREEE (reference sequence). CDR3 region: CASSLGGASGYNEQFF. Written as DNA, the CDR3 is TGTGCCAGCAGCTTGGGGGGGGCTAGCGGGTACAATGAGCAGTTCTTC.

The CDR3 nucleotides are TGCAGCGCAAGTGACAGCGAAAGCGGTTCACCCCTCCACTTT. It specifies CSASDSESGSPLHF. This rearrangement joins TRBV29-1 to TRBJ1-6; possibly TRBD1 for D (5 bases). V was pared by 7 bases and J by 9 bases, with 19 bases between. The germline V gene has CDR1 SQVTM and CDR2 ANQGSEA. The length of the CDR3 is 14 residues.

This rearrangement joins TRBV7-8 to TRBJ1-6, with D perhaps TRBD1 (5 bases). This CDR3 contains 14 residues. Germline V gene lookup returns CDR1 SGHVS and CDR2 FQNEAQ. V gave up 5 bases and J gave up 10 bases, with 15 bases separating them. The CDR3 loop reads CASSPGGTESPLHF. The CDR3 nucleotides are TGTGCCAGCAGCCCCGGGGGGACGGAATCACCCCTCCACTTT. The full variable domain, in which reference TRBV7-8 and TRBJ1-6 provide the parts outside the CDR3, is GAGVSQSPRYKVAKRGQDVALRCDPISGHVSLFWYQQALGQGPEFLTYFQNEAQLDKSGLPSDRFFAERPEGSVSTLKIQRTQQEDSAVYLCASSPGGTESPLHFGNGTRLTVT.

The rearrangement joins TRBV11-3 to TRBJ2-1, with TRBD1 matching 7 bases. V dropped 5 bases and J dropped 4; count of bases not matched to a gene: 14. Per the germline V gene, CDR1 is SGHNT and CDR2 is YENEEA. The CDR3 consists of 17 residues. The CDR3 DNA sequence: TGTGCCAGCAGCGTAAAAGGGGGCGATTCTTTGTACAATGAGCAGTTCTTC. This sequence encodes CASSVKGGDSLYNEQFF. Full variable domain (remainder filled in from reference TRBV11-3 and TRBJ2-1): EAGVVQSPRYKIIEKKQPVAFWCNPISGHNTLYWYLQNLGQGPELLIRYENEEAVDDSQLPKDRFSAERLKGVDSTLKIQPAELGDSAVYLCASSVKGGDSLYNEQFFGPGTRLTVL.

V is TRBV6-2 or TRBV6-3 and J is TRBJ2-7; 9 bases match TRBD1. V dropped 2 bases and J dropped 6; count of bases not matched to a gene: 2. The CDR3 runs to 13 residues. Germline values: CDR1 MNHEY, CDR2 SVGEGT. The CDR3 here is CASSYVGQGEQYV. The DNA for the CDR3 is TGTGCCAGCAGTTACGTGGGACAGGGCGAGCAGTACGTC.